The entry below describes one T cell receptor beta chain. Antigen unknown. Germline V gene data show CDR1 as MGHRA and CDR2 as YSYEKL. The CDR3 loop spans 14 amino acids. V was cut by 1 base and J by 4 bases, with 10 bases left in between. These data come from a study of response to subunit inactivated influenza vaccine. Study conclusions and caveats: Only a handful of new T cells, the authors suggested, are recruited with each seasonal influenza vaccination.

In TCRdb, the RT-PCR reads were re-called with MiXCR into one record per CDR3 protein. The sample includes around 200,000 distinct CDR3 sequences, 13% to 15% of them seen just once. Sequenced material: CD8+ T cells sorted from PBMCs, taken more than 4 days after vaccination. The chain links TRBV4-1 to TRBJ1-2; possibly TRBD1 for D (5 bases). The TCR was taken from a man aged 50 to 59 who received an inactivated influenza vaccine. The DNA for the CDR3 is TGCGCCAGCAGCCAAGTGAAGGGGAGCTATGGCTACACCTTC. Its translation: CASSQVKGSYGYTF.